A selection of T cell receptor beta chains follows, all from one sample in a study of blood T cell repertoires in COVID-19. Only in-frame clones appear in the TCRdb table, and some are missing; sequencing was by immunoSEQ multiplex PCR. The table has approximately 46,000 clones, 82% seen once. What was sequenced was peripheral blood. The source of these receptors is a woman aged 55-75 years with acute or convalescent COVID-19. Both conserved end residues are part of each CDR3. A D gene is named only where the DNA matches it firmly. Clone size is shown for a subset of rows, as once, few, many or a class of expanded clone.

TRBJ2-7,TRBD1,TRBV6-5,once,TGTGCCAGCAGCCAACAGGGGCTGCTCTCCTACGAGCAGTACTTC,CASSQQGLLSYEQYF
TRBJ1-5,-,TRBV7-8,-,TGTGCCAGCAGCCCGAGGGGACTTGACCAGCCCCAGCATTTT,CASSPRGLDQPQHF
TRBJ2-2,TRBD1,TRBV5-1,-,TGCGCCAGCAGCTTGGCCAAAGGGACAGGGAACACCGGGGAGCTGTTTTTT,CASSLAKGTGNTGELFF
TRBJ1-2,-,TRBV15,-,TGTGCCACCAGCAGAGGAAGAACGGAGTATGGCTACACCTTC,CATSRGRTEYGYTF
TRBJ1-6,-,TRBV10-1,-,TGCGCCAGCAGTGAGTCCCGGAGGTTGGACCACAATTCACCCCTCCACTTT,CASSESRRLDHNSPLHF
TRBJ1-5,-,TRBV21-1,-,TGTGCCAGCAGCCCCCCAGGGCCCCAGCATTTT,CASSPPGPQHF
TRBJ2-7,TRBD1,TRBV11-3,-,TGTGCCAGCAGCGCAAGGGGGCAAGGGGACGAGCAGTACTTC,CASSARGQGDEQYF
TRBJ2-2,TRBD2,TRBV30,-,TGTGCCTGGAGTGTACTAAGGGGGCTAGCGGGAACCGGGGAGCTGTTTTTT,CAWSVLRGLAGTGELFF
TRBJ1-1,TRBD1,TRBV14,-,TGTGCCAGCAGCCGAAGACAGGGGAGCCCTGAAGCTTTCTTT,CASSRRQGSPEAFF
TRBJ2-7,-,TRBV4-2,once,TGTGCCAGCAGCCAAGAGGTGCTAGCCTCCTACGAGCAGTACTTC,CASSQEVLASYEQYF
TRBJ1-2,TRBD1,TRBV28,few,TGTGCCAGCACTGACAGGGACCGTGGCTACACCTTC,CASTDRDRGYTF
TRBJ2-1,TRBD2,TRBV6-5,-,TGTGCCAGCAGCAAGACTAGCGGGGCCTACAATGAGCAGTTCTTC,CASSKTSGAYNEQFF
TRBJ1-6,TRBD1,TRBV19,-,TGTGCCAGTAGCTCAATGCAGGGGGCTAATTCACCCCTCCACTTT,CASSSMQGANSPLHF
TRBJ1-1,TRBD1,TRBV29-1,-,TGCAGCGTTGTTGACAGGGTGCAGGCCGCTGAAGCTTTCTTT,CSVVDRVQAAEAFF
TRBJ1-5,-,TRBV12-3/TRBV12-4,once,TGTGCCAGCAGCGAGAACAGGGCACAGCCCCAGCATTTT,CASSENRAQPQHF
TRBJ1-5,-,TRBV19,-,TGTGCCAGTAGTCAGGGACTAGCAAATCAGCCCCAGCATTTT,CASSQGLANQPQHF
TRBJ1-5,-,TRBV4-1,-,TGCGCCAGCAGCCAAGAAGTGGCCCAGGGCAATCAGCCCCAGCATTTT,CASSQEVAQGNQPQHF
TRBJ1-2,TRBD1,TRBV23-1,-,TGCGCCAGGACAACCGGGACAGGTGGAGGCTACACCTTC,CARTTGTGGGYTF
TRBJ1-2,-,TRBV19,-,TGTGCCAGTAGTGTAACCGGGACAAGGAGGGGCTACACCTTC,CASSVTGTRRGYTF
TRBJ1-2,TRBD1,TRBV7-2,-,TGTGCCAGCAGAAAAAGTACAGGGGGCGCAGGTCGTGGCTACACCTTC,CASRKSTGGAGRGYTF
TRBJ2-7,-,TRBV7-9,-,TGTGCCAGCAGCCTCTCCTACGAGCAGTACTTC,CASSLSYEQYF
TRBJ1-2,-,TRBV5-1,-,TGCGCCAGCAGCTTTCAGGAAGCTAACTATGGCTACACCTTC,CASSFQEANYGYTF
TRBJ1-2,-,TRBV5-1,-,TGCGCCAGCAGTGCAGGGGATAAGTATGGCTACACCTTC,CASSAGDKYGYTF
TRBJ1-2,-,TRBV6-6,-,TGTGCCACCAAAGGGGCGTATGGCTACACCTTC,CATKGAYGYTF
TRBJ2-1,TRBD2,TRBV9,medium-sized,TGTGCCAGCAGAGTACTAGCGCAGCCAACCAATGAGCAGTTCTTC,CASRVLAQPTNEQFF
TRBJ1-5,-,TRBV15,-,TGTGCCACCAGCAGAGATAAACTGGTCAGGCAGCCCCAGCATTTT,CATSRDKLVRQPQHF
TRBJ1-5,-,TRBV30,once,TGTGCCTGGAGTGTACAGGACGATCAGCCCCAGCATTTT,CAWSVQDDQPQHF
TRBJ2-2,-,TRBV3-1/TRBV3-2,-,TGTGCCAGCAGCCAAGCCAAACTAGACCCTACCGGGGAGCTGTTTTTT,CASSQAKLDPTGELFF
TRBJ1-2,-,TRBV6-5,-,TGTGCCAGCAGTTACGCCGGTCAGGTGACGGATGGCTACACCTTC,CASSYAGQVTDGYTF
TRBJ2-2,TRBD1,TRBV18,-,TGTGCCAGCTCACCGCAGGACAGGACAGGGGTCACCGGGGAGCTGTTTTTT,CASSPQDRTGVTGELFF
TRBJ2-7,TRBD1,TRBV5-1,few,TGCGCCAGCAGCTTGGGACAGGGGGCCTCCTACGAGCAGTACTTC,CASSLGQGASYEQYF
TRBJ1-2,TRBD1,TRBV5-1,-,TGCGCCAGCAGCTCCGGGACAGGGGCTAACTATGGCTACACCTTC,CASSSGTGANYGYTF
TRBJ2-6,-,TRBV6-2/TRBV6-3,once,TGTGCCAGCAGTCTCTCTGGGGCCAACGTCCTGACTTTC,CASSLSGANVLTF
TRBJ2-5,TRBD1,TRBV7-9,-,TGTGCCAGCAGCCGAGGGGACAGGGGACAGCAAGAGACCCAGTACTTC,CASSRGDRGQQETQYF
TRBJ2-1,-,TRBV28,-,TGTGCCAGCAGACCGGGACATAATGACAATGAGCAGTTCTTC,CASRPGHNDNEQFF
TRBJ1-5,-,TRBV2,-,TGTGCCAGCAGGGGAGGACATTATAATCAGCCCCAGCATTTT,CASRGGHYNQPQHF
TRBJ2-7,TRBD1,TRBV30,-,TGTGCCTGGAGTCCCTCGGACAGGGATACGCGTGAGCAGTACTTC,CAWSPSDRDTREQYF
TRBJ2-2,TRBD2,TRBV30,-,TGTGCCTGGAGGGGACTAGCGGGGGCAAACACCGGGGAGCTGTTTTTT,CAWRGLAGANTGELFF
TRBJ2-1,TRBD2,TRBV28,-,TGTGCCAGCAGTCGTCCACTAGCGGGGGTCTACAATGAGCAGTTCTTC,CASSRPLAGVYNEQFF
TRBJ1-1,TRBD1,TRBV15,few,TGTGCCACCAGCAGGGGCGGGGACAGGGGGAACACTGAAGCTTTCTTT,CATSRGGDRGNTEAFF
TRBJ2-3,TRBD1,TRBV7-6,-,TGTGCCAGCAGCTCTCAACCACAGGGGGCGTTGGATACGCAGTATTTT,CASSSQPQGALDTQYF
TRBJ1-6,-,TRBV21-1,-,TGTGCCAGCAGCAATCGCAGGGCCGTTAATTCACCCCTCCACTTT,CASSNRRAVNSPLHF
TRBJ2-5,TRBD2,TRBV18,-,TGTGCCAGCTCACCAGGAAGTAGCGGGAGCCAAGAGACCCAGTACTTC,CASSPGSSGSQETQYF
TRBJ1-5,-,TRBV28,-,TGTGCCAGCAGTTTGGAGAATGGCAATCAGCCCCAGCATTTT,CASSLENGNQPQHF
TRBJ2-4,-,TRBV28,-,TGTGCCAGCAGTTTAGGGCAGGGCCAGTACTTC,CASSLGQGQYF
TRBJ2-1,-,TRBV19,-,TGTGCCAGTAGTATCGCAGGGACCTACAATGAGCAGTTCTTC,CASSIAGTYNEQFF
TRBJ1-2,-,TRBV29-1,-,TGCAGCGCCCTTTGGACAGCTGGCTACACCTTC,CSALWTAGYTF
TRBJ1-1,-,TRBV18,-,TGTGCCAGCTCACCGTCAATTAGGAACACTGAAGCTTTCTTT,CASSPSIRNTEAFF
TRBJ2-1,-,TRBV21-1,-,TGTGCCAGCAGCACTGGCGGGATCCCCTCCTACAATGAGCAGTTCTTC,CASSTGGIPSYNEQFF
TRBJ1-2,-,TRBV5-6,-,TGTGCCAGCAGCTTGGGAGACTATGGCTACACCTTC,CASSLGDYGYTF
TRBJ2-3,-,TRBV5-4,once,TGTGCCAGCAGCTTGGATGGGAGAATGATTACAGATACGCAGTATTTT,CASSLDGRMITDTQYF
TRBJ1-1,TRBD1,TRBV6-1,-,TGTGCCAGCAGTGATATGTACAGGGGAGGTACTGAAGCTTTCTTT,CASSDMYRGGTEAFF
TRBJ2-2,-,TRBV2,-,TGTGCCAGCACCAACAGTGGGGAGCTGTTTTTT,CASTNSGELFF
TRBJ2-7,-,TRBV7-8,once,TGTGCCAGCAGCTTGGCGACTAGGATCGAGCAGTACTTC,CASSLATRIEQYF
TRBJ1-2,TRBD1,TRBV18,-,TGTGCCAGCTCCCCAGGGACAGGGGAGCCTGGTGGCTACACCTTC,CASSPGTGEPGGYTF
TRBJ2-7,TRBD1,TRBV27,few,TGTGCCAGCAGTTTAGTGGGACAGGGAACCTACGAGCAGTACTTC,CASSLVGQGTYEQYF